The rows below give T cell receptor beta chains drawn from one sample of a study of blood T cell repertoires in COVID-19. TCRdb's table, derived via immunoSEQ multiplex PCR, lists solely in-frame clones and lacks some. The sample lists fewer than 400,000 clones; 88% were seen once. Sequencing was carried out using PBMCs or T cells enriched from blood (not recorded which). The source is a man younger than 40 who had recovered from COVID-19. Both conserved end residues are part of each CDR3. D genes are given only for firm matches.

DNA: TGTGCCAGCAGCCAGACTACACCCACCTTAGCCAAAAACATTCAGTACTTC
CDR3: CASSQTTPTLAKNIQYF
D: .
V: TRBV7-9
J: TRBJ2-4

DNA: TGTGCCAGCAGTTTATCGACCGGGACAGGGGACAATGAGCAGTTCTTC
CDR3: CASSLSTGTGDNEQFF
D: TRBD1
V: TRBV27
J: TRBJ2-1

DNA: TGCGCCAGCAGCCCGGGACAATCCTACAATGAGCAGTTCTTC
CDR3: CASSPGQSYNEQFF
D: .
V: TRBV5-1
J: TRBJ2-1

DNA: TGCGCCAGCAGCCAAGATCCCCCGGGACAGGGGGCGATTCGTAGTCAGCCCCAGCATTTT
CDR3: CASSQDPPGQGAIRSQPQHF
D: TRBD1
V: TRBV4-1
J: TRBJ1-5

DNA: TGTGCCTGGAGAGGGAGGGCTAATTCACCCCTCCACTTT
CDR3: CAWRGRANSPLHF
D: .
V: TRBV30
J: TRBJ1-6

DNA: TGTGCCTGGAGTCGCGGGGGAAACACTGAAGCTTTCTTT
CDR3: CAWSRGGNTEAFF
D: .
V: TRBV30
J: TRBJ1-1

DNA: TGTGCCAGCAGTGACAGGGGGCAAGAGACCCAGTACTTC
CDR3: CASSDRGQETQYF
D: TRBD1
V: TRBV12-3/TRBV12-4
J: TRBJ2-5

DNA: TGCGCCAGCAGTCACCGAAGGGACAGGGCAGAGACCCAGTACTTC
CDR3: CASSHRRDRAETQYF
D: TRBD1
V: TRBV23-1
J: TRBJ2-5

DNA: TGTGCCAGCAGTTTCCCCCTTCGGGACAGCGCTTTCTTT
CDR3: CASSFPLRDSAFF
D: TRBD1
V: TRBV28
J: TRBJ1-1

DNA: TGTGCCAGCAGCGTAGCTCTGGGCGCGGATACGCAGTATTTT
CDR3: CASSVALGADTQYF
D: .
V: TRBV9
J: TRBJ2-3